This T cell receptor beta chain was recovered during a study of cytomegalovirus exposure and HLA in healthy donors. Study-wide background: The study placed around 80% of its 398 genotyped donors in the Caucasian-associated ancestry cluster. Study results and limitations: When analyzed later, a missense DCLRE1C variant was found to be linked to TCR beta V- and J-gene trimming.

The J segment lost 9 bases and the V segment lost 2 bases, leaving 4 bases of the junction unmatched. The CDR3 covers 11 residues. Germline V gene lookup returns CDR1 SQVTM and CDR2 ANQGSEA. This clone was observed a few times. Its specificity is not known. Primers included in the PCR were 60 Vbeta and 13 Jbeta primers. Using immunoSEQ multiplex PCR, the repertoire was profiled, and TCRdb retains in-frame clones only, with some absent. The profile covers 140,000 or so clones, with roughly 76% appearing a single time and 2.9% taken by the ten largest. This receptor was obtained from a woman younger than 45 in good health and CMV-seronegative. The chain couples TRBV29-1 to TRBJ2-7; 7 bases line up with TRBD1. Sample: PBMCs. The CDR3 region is CSVERGLGQYF. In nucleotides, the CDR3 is TGCAGCGTTGAAAGGGGGCTGGGGCAGTACTTC.